Listed here are 9 T cell receptor beta chains from one sample, sequenced in a study of blood T cell repertoires in COVID-19. Clones were read by immunoSEQ multiplex PCR, and TCRdb kept only the in-frame ones, dropping some. The table includes around 58,000 clones, nearly 90% detected once. Sequencing input: peripheral blood. The receptors were gathered from a man aged 60-69 years with active COVID-19.

The chain joins TRBV15 to TRBJ1-1; 9 bases map to TRBD1. The CDR3 consists of 15 residues. The germline gives CDR1 LNHNV, CDR2 YYDKDF (reference sequence). V gave up 8 bases and J gave up 5 bases; unmatched junction bases: 12. This chain's CDR3 is CATQPGGQGRTEAFF. The CDR3 DNA follows: TGTGCCACCCAACCGGGGGGACAGGGAAGGACTGAAGCTTTCTTT.

This chain connects TRBV5-4 to TRBJ1-5, with D hard to call. Germline CDR1 and CDR2: SGHNT and YYREEE (reference sequence). The CDR3 is 14 amino acids. V lost 0 bases to trimming and J lost 5 bases, with 9 bases between them. This CDR3 is CASSLEGRDQPQHF. The DNA of the CDR3 is TGTGCCAGCAGCTTGGAAGGGAGGGATCAGCCCCAGCATTTT.

The gene calls are TRBV11-2 and TRBJ2-3; D perhaps matches TRBD1 (6 bases). V was trimmed by 5 bases and J by 2 bases, leaving 14 bases between them. This CDR3 region has 15 residues. CDR1 is SGHAT, CDR2 FQNNGV, per germline. The CDR3 DNA follows: TGTGCCAGCAGCCCCGAAAGGGGGTCCACAGATACGCAGTATTTT. It encodes CASSPERGSTDTQYF.

The rearrangement joins TRBV11-1 to TRBJ2-7; 7 bases map to TRBD1. CDR1 is SGHAT, CDR2 FQDESV, per germline (reference sequence). V lost 5 bases to trimming and J lost 3 bases; unmatched junction nucleotides: 7. The CDR3 is 14 residues long. The CDR3 nucleotides read TGTGCCAGCAGCCATACGACAGGGAACTACGAGCAGTACTTC. Protein product: CASSHTTGNYEQYF. The full variable domain, in which reference TRBV11-1 and TRBJ2-7 provide the parts outside the CDR3, is EAEVAQSPRYKITEKSQAVAFWCDPISGHATLYWYRQILGQGPELLVQFQDESVVDDSQLPKDRFSAERLKGVDSTLKIQPAELGDSAMYLCASSHTTGNYEQYFGPGTRLTVT.

The genes are TRBV19 and TRBJ1-5; D not certain. This CDR3 spans 16 amino acids. Germline values: CDR1 LNHDA, CDR2 SQIVND (reference sequence). V dropped 3 bases and J dropped 6 bases, with 18 bases sitting between them. The CDR3, as DNA: TGTGCCAGTAGTATCTTGTTGCGCGGTCTCGGTCAGCCCCAGCATTTT. It specifies CASSILLRGLGQPQHF.

This chain joins TRBV30 and TRBJ1-1; TRBD1 is a possible D gene (6 bases). The CDR3 has 16 residues. The germline gives CDR1 GTSNPN, CDR2 SVGIG (reference sequence). This CDR3 reads CAFSQGGGLRNTEAFF. The CDR3 DNA follows: TGTGCTTTCTCCCAAGGGGGGGGGCTAAGAAACACTGAAGCTTTCTTT.

This clone was recorded a few times. The gene calls are TRBV7-9 and TRBJ2-7; 7 bases agree with TRBD1. The ends lost 10 bases at V and 9 bases at J; junction bases unmatched: 12. CDR1 is SEHNR and CDR2 is FQNEAQ in the germline V gene (reference sequence). The CDR3 runs to 12 residues. The chain's CDR3 is CAITTGIGRQYF. CDR3 DNA sequence: TGTGCCATAACGACAGGGATAGGGAGGCAGTACTTC.

V and J are TRBV2 and TRBJ1-4; 9 bases are shared with TRBD1. The ends lost 5 bases at V and 1 base at J; junction bases unmatched: 2. This CDR3 contains 15 residues. Germline-derived CDR1 and CDR2 are SNHLY and FYNNEI. CDR3 protein: CASSRTGVTNEKLFF. CDR3 bases: TGTGCCAGCAGTCGGACAGGGGTAACTAATGAAAAACTGTTTTTT.

This chain connects TRBV4-1 to TRBJ1-3, with D possibly TRBD1 on 6 matching bases. The germline V gene encodes CDR1 MGHRA and CDR2 YSYEKL. The V end lost 1 base, the J end lost 4 bases, and 20 bases lay between the germline ends. CDR3 length equals 18 residues. CDR3 nucleotides: TGCGCCAGCAGCCAAGCGTGGGTACAGGGAACGGGCGGAAACACCATATATTTT. It encodes CASSQAWVQGTGGNTIYF.